The source of this TCR beta chain is a study of T cells in Graves' hyperthyroidism and ophthalmopathy. Study conclusions and caveats: Prediction of ophthalmopathy progression came a median 6.5 months pre-onset. The authors' 13 V-J model separated ophthalmopathy from stable hyperthyroidism.

Amplification yielded TCR beta CDR3 regions, with RNA transcripts as the source. An initial round of RT-PCR targeting the TCR CDR3 relied on the HTBI primer set. Each CDR3 protein is one row after TCRdb ran MiXCR on the multiplex PCR reads. This table has about 330,000 distinct CDR3 sequences, approximately 15% appearing once. Under 3 months was the duration of disease in ophthalmopathy patients, who also had a Clinical Activity Score of at least 3 and a NOSPECS grade of at least 4. Patients were excluded because of uncontrolled infection, other autoimmune disease, pregnancy or lactation. Comments on this clonotype: Its antigen is unidentified. This could be a read error, since a much larger clone is one nucleotide away.

Germline V lookup: CDR1 MRHNA, CDR2 SNTAGT. This CDR3 region has 15 residues. Trimming cost V 5 bases and J 5 bases, with 18 bases left between them. This rearrangement joins TRBV6-4 to TRBJ1-2; no clear D. Sequenced input: blood. The receptor's source is a woman in her 40s with Graves' ophthalmopathy. This CDR3 is CASSYLARIGYGYTF. The DNA for the CDR3 is TGTGCCAGCAGTTACCTCGCGAGAATTGGTTATGGCTACACCTTC.